The source of this TCR beta chain is a study of CD8+CD57+ T cells in acquired aplastic anemia. Study-wide points: Patients did not significantly differ from controls in CD8+ Simpson's diversity. There were twenty-nine CD8+ CDR3 sequences that occurred in both patients and controls.

J was trimmed by 9 bases and V by 4 bases; bases with no gene match: 11. In germline, CDR1 is SGHDN, CDR2 FVKESK. The CDR3 loop spans 15 amino acids. Genomic DNA, serving as template, underwent TCR beta VDJ and CDR3 profiling. TCRdb processed the reads anew with MiXCR; each CDR3 protein has one entry. Altogether 150,000 to 200,000 distinct CDR3 sequences are present, approximately 44% being singletons, with the ten largest covering approximately 1%. This clonotype was seen repeatedly, ten times or more. Antigen specificity is unknown. Sequenced: sorted CD4+, CD8+, or CD8+CD57+ T cells (not recorded which) from PBMCs. The chain combines TRBV14 with TRBJ2-1, with 8 bases fitting TRBD1. The clonotype comes from a human donor in good health. This CDR3 is CASSPPGTGRGEQFF. CDR3 DNA: TGTGCCAGCAGCCCCCCCGGGACAGGTCGCGGTGAGCAGTTCTTC. Full variable domain (missing parts from reference TRBV14 and TRBJ2-1): EAGVTQFPSHSVIEKGQTVTLRCDPISGHDNLYWYRRVMGKEIKFLLHFVKESKQDESGMPNNRFLAERTGGTYSTLKVQPAELEDSGVYFCASSPPGTGRGEQFFGPGTRLTVL.